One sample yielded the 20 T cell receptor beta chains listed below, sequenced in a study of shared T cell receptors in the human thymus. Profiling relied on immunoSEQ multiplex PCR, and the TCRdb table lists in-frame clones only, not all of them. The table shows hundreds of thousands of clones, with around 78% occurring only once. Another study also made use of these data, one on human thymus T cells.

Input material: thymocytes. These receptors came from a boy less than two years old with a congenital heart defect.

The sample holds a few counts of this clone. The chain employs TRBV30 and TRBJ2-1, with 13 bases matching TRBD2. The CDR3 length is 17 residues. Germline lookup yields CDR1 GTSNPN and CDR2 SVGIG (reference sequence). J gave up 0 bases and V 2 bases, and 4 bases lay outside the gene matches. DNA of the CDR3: TGTGCCTGGAGTAAAACTAGCGGGAGGGCCTCCTACAATGAGCAGTTCTTC. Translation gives CAWSKTSGRASYNEQFF.

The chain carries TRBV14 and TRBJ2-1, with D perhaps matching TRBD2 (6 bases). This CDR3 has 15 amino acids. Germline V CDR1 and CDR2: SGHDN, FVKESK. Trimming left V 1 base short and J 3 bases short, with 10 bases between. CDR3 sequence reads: CASSQAGSLYNEQFF. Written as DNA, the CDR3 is TGTGCCAGCAGCCAAGCCGGGAGTCTCTACAATGAGCAGTTCTTC.

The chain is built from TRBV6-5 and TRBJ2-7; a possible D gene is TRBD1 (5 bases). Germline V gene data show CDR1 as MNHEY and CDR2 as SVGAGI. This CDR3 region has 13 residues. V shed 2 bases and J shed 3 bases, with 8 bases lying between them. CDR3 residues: CASSYPQGYEQYF. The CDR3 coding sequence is TGTGCCAGCAGTTACCCGCAGGGCTACGAGCAGTACTTC.

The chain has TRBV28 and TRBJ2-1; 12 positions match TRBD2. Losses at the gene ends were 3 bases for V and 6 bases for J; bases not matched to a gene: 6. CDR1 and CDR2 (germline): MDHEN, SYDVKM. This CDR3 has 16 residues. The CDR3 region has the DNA TGTGCCAGCAGTTTCGATCTAGCGGGAGGGCCCAATGAGCAGTTCTTC. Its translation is CASSFDLAGGPNEQFF.

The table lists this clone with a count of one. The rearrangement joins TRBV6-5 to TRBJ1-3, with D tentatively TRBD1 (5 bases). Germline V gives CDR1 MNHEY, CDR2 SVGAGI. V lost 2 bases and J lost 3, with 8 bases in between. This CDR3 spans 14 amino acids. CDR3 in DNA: TGTGCCAGCAGTTACGGGGGGGATGGAAACACCATATATTTT. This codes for CASSYGGDGNTIYF.

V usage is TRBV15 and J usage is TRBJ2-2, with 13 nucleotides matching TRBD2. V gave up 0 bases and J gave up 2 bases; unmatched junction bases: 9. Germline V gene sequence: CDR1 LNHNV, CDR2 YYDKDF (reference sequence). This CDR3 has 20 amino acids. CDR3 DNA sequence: TGTGCCACCAGCAGAGATGGACTAGCGGGAGAGGGCTTTAACACCGGGGAGCTGTTTTTT. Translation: CATSRDGLAGEGFNTGELFF.

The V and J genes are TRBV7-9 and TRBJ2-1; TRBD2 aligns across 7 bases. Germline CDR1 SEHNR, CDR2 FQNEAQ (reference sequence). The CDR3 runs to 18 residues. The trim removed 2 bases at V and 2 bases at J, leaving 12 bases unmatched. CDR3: CASSLSIPPREAYNEQFF. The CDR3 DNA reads TGTGCCAGCAGCTTAAGTATCCCTCCCCGGGAGGCCTACAATGAGCAGTTCTTC.

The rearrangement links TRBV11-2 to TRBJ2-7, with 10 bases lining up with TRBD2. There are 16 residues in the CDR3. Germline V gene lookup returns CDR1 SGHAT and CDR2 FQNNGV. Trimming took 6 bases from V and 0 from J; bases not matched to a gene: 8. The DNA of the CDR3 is TGTGCCAGCAGTTCCAGGGGACTAGCGCTCTCCTACGAGCAGTACTTC. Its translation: CASSSRGLALSYEQYF. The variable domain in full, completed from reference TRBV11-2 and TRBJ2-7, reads EAGVAQSPRYKIIEKRQSVAFWCNPISGHATLYWYQQILGQGPKLLIQFQNNGVVDDSQLPKDRFSAERLKGVDSTLKIQPAKLEDSAVYLCASSSRGLALSYEQYFGPGTRLTVT.

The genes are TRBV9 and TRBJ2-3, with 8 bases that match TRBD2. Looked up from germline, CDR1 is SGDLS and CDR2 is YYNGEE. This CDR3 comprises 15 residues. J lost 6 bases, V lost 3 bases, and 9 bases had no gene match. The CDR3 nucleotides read TGTGCCAGCAGCGCCCTTGGCGGGAGGAGGGATACGCAGTATTTT. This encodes CASSALGGRRDTQYF.

The DNA of the CDR3 is TGCGCCAGCAGCCAAGTTCAGCACAACCGGGACATGGGGCTCGAGAATCAGCCCCAGCATTTT. Protein: CASSQVQHNRDMGLENQPQHF. This chain joins TRBV4-3 and TRBJ1-5, with D possibly TRBD1 on 6 matching bases. The CDR3 is made up of 21 amino acids. V was shortened by 1 base and J by 4 bases, with 29 bases between the two germline ends. Germline V lookup: CDR1 LGHNA, CDR2 YSLEER.

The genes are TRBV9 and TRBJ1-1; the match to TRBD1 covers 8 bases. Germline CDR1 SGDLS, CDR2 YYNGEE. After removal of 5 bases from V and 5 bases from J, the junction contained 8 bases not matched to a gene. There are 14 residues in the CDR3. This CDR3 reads CASRTGEVGTEAFF. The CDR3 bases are TGTGCCAGCAGGACAGGGGAGGTCGGAACTGAAGCTTTCTTT.

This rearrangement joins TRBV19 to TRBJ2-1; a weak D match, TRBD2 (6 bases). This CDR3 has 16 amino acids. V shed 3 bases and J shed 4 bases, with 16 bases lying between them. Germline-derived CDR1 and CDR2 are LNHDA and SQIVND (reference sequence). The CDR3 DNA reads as TGTGCCAGTAGTATTATCGCGGGGACCTCTTACAATGAGCAGTTCTTC. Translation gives CASSIIAGTSYNEQFF.

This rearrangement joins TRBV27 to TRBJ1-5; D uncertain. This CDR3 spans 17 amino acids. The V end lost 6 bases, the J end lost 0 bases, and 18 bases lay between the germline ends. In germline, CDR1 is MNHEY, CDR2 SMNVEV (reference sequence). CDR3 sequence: CASRPLEEPYSNQPQHF. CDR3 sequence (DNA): TGTGCCAGCAGACCTTTAGAGGAACCCTATAGCAATCAGCCCCAGCATTTT.

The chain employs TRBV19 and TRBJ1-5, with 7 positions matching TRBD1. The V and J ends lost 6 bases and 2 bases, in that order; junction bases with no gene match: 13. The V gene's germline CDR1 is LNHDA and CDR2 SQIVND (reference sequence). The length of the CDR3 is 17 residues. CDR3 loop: CASRTDRSTYGNQPQHF. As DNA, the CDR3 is TGTGCCAGTAGGACGGACAGGTCGACATATGGCAATCAGCCCCAGCATTTT.

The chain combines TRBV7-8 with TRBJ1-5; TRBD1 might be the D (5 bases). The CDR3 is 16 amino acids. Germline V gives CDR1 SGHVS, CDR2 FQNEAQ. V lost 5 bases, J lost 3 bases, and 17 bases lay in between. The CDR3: CASSPEQESVNQPQHF. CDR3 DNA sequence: TGTGCCAGCAGCCCAGAACAGGAATCGGTCAATCAGCCCCAGCATTTT.

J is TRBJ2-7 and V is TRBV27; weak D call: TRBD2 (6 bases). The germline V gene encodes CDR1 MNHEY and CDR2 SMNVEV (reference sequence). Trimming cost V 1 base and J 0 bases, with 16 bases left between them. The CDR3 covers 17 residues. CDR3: CASSLYLCGNFSYEQYF. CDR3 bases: TGTGCCAGCAGTTTATACCTCTGCGGGAACTTCTCCTACGAGCAGTACTTC.

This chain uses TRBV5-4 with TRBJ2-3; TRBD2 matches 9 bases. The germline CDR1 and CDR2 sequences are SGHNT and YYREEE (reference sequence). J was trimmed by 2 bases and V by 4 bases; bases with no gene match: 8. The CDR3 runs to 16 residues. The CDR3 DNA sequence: TGTGCCAGCAGCAGTAGCGGGAGCAATCCCACAGATACGCAGTATTTT. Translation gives CASSSSGSNPTDTQYF.

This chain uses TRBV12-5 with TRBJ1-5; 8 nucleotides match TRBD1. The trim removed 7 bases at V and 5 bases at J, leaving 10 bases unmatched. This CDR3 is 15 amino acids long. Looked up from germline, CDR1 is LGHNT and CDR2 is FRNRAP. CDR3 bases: TGTGCTAGTGCCCGTCGGGACAGGACCCATCAGCCCCAGCATTTT. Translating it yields CASARRDRTHQPQHF.

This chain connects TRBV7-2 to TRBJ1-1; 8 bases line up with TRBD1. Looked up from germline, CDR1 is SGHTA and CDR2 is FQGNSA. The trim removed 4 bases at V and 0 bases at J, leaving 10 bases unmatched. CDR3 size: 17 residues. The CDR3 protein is CASSSRQGKRVNTEAFF. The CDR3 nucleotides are TGTGCCAGCAGCTCCAGACAGGGGAAGAGGGTGAACACTGAAGCTTTCTTT.

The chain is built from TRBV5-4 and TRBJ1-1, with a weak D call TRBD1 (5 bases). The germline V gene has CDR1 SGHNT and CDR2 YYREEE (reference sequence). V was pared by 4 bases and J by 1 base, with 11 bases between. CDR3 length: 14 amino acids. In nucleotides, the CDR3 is TGTGCCAGCAGCCAAGGGGTCTCGAACACTGAAGCTTTCTTT. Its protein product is CASSQGVSNTEAFF.